The 9 T cell receptor beta chains listed next were all sequenced from one sample in a study of CD8 T cells in ankylosing spondylitis. TCRdb redid the calling of the 5' RACE reads with MiXCR, one entry per CDR3 protein. The sample has some 150,000 distinct CDR3 sequences, 44% seen once; the top ten hold around 15%. The sequencing sample was made of synovial fluid, either unsorted or a sorted T cell fraction (not recorded which). These receptors were obtained from a male donor with ankylosing spondylitis.

V gene TRBV7-9 combines with J gene TRBJ1-4, with D possibly matching TRBD1 (5 bases). V gave up 1 base and J gave up 8 bases, with 20 bases separating them. This CDR3 has 17 amino acids. Per the germline V gene, CDR1 is SEHNR and CDR2 is FQNEAQ (reference sequence). The CDR3 sequence: CASSLGRRGRLTEKLFF. The CDR3, as DNA: TGTGCCAGCAGCTTAGGGAGGAGGGGAAGACTCACAGAAAAACTGTTTTTT.

The J gene is TRBJ1-2, the V gene TRBV7-3, with TRBD1 matching over 10 bases. This CDR3 spans 16 amino acids. The J segment lost 6 bases and the V segment lost 0 bases, leaving 7 bases of the junction unmatched. The germline V gene encodes CDR1 SGHTA and CDR2 FQGTGA. CDR3 in amino acids: CASSLTPDRGYNGYTF. CDR3 DNA: TGTGCCAGCAGCTTAACCCCGGACAGGGGGTACAATGGCTACACCTTC.

This clonotype was found a few times. The chain is built from TRBV12-3 or TRBV12-4 and TRBJ2-1; no definite D call. This CDR3 region has 14 residues. The V end lost 4 bases, the J end lost 10 bases, and 17 bases lay between the germline ends. This chain's CDR3 is CASSSRPRSMEQFF. The CDR3 coding sequence is TGTGCCAGCAGTTCCCGCCCTAGGTCGATGGAGCAGTTCTTC.

The chain is built from TRBV5-6 and TRBJ1-1; D remains ambiguous. This CDR3 is 12 amino acids long. With 7 bases removed from V and 6 bases from J, the gap between germline ends came to 13 bases. The germline gives CDR1 SGHDT, CDR2 YYEEEE. CDR3 in DNA: TGTGCCAGCGAAAGTAATGGGGCTGAAGCTTTCTTT. Its translation: CASESNGAEAFF.

The V call is TRBV12-3 or TRBV12-4, the J call TRBJ2-1, with D perhaps assigned TRBD1 or TRBD2 (5 bases each). This CDR3 has 17 amino acids. The ends were cut back, 4 bases at V and 4 bases at J, with 20 bases in the middle. The CDR3: CASSWGPGVRDYNEQFF. DNA of the CDR3: TGTGCCAGCAGTTGGGGACCGGGCGTCCGGGATTACAATGAGCAGTTCTTC.

This clonotype was seen many times. V usage is TRBV11-2 and J usage is TRBJ2-7, with 12 bases aligning to TRBD1. V was clipped by 5 bases and J by 9 bases; unmatched bases: 11. Germline V gene data show CDR1 as SGHAT and CDR2 as FQNNGV. This CDR3 comprises 15 residues. The CDR3 DNA is TGTGCCAGCAGCCCCGGGACAGGGGGCTCTCGAGGGCAGTACTTC. Protein sequence: CASSPGTGGSRGQYF.

The genes are TRBV3-1 and TRBJ1-5; D ambiguous. V lost 0 bases and J 6 bases, leaving 9 bases between the germline ends. Germline values: CDR1 LGHDT, CDR2 YNNKEL (reference sequence). CDR3 size: 14 residues. This CDR3 reads CASSQDGEGQPQHF. For the CDR3, the DNA is TGTGCCAGCAGCCAAGACGGGGAAGGTCAGCCCCAGCATTTT.

This chain links TRBV7-9 with TRBJ1-5; the match to TRBD1 covers 12 bases. V dropped 5 bases and J dropped 3; count of bases not matched to a gene: 8. Germline V lookup: CDR1 SEHNR, CDR2 FQNEAQ (reference sequence). This CDR3 has 17 amino acids. CDR3 protein: CASSGTGGAHFNQPQHF. CDR3 in DNA: TGTGCCAGCAGCGGGACAGGGGGCGCCCACTTCAATCAGCCCCAGCATTTT.

V and J are TRBV7-9 and TRBJ1-1; no clear D. This CDR3 has 13 amino acids. Germline CDR1 reads SEHNR; CDR2 reads FQNEAQ (reference sequence). The CDR3 reads CVGEPTMNTEAFF. Here the CDR3 DNA reads TGTGTTGGGGAACCGACCATGAACACTGAAGCTTTCTTT.